This T cell receptor (beta chain) was observed in a study of regulatory T cells in long-lasting Graves disease. At least ten counts were recorded for this clonotype. Its antigen is undetermined. Investigators prepared the TCR beta libraries by applying iRepertoire HTBI primers and Arm-PCR of CDR3 regions. TCRdb analysed the multiplex PCR reads with MiXCR anew, one entry per CDR3 protein. This repertoire shows 200,000 to 250,000 distinct CDR3 sequences, around a fifth found once; its top ten account for about 12%. The CDR3 spans 17 residues. CDR1 is SNHLY, CDR2 FYNNEI, per germline. The junction had 13 bases not matched to a gene; V was cut back by 8 bases and J by 5 bases. Findings and limits, study-wide: TCR diversity was lower in persistent Graves' patients (versus newly diagnosed ones).

Specified time point: newly diagnosed GD, antithyroid drugs for less than 3 months. Extracted RNA from PBMCs served as the source of the TCR library. This sample also belongs to another study, concerning T cells in Graves' hyperthyroidism and ophthalmopathy. As that report states: Across 18 months, stable Graves' hyperthyroidism was marked by no progression to ophthalmopathy.

This material consisted of peripheral blood mononuclear cells (PBMCs), taken at new diagnosis, from a patient treated with antithyroid drugs. The rearrangement joins TRBV2 to TRBJ2-2; TRBD2 agrees at 11 bases. This TCR was sampled from a woman aged 25 to 39 with Graves disease. This CDR3 reads CASSSASGRPRTGELFF. DNA of the CDR3: TGTGCCAGCTCTTCGGCTAGCGGGAGGCCGAGGACCGGGGAGCTGTTTTTT. The full variable domain, its missing parts supplied by reference TRBV2 and TRBJ2-2, is EPEVTQTPSHQVTQMGQEVILRCVPISNHLYFYWYRQILGQKVEFLVSFYNNEISEKSEIFDDQFSVERPDGSNFTLKIRSTKLEDSAMYFCASSSASGRPRTGELFFGEGSRLTVL.